This TCR beta chain was sequenced during a study of blood T cell repertoires in COVID-19. Sequenced by immunoSEQ multiplex PCR; TCRdb stores in-frame clones only, minus some. The table includes approximately 120,000 clones, around 81% detected once. The V and J ends lost 7 bases and 0 bases respectively, with 10 bases between them. This CDR3 is 15 amino acids long. CDR1 MNHEY and CDR2 SVGAGI come from the germline V gene. This chain connects TRBV6-5 to TRBJ1-6, with D perhaps TRBD1 (5 bases). The origin of this receptor is a woman aged 45-65 years with acute or convalescent COVID-19. Sequenced: peripheral blood. CDR3 residues: CASTRGGSYNSPLHF. Here the CDR3 DNA reads TGTGCCAGCACGCGGGGGGGCTCCTATAATTCACCCCTCCACTTT.